The 24 T cell receptor beta chains below come from one sample, sequenced in a study of blood T cell repertoires in COVID-19. This table comes from immunoSEQ multiplex PCR, and its TCRdb copy is limited to in-frame clones, with some not included. The data show tens of thousands of clones, about three quarters seen once. The specimen sequenced was peripheral blood. All receptors derive from a human donor in a cohort sampled during active COVID-19.

The chain has TRBV28 and TRBJ1-2, with D perhaps TRBD1 (5 bases). Germline CDR1 reads MDHEN; CDR2 reads SYDVKM. V lost 2 bases and J 6 bases, leaving 10 bases between the germline ends. This CDR3 has 13 residues. As DNA, the CDR3 is TGTGCCAGCAGTTTAGGGGGGGAGAATGGCTACACCTTC. Translated, it gives CASSLGGENGYTF.

V and J are TRBV6-5 and TRBJ2-3, with a tentative D call TRBD2 (5 bases). The CDR3 is made up of 12 amino acids. Deletions cut 2 bases from V and 10 bases from J, with 10 bases between. The germline gives CDR1 MNHEY, CDR2 SVGAGI. CDR3 bases: TGTGCCAGCAGTTACGGAGGCGGCCCGCAGTATTTT. Its translation is CASSYGGGPQYF.

This clone was picked up one time. The rearrangement joins TRBV6-6 to TRBJ1-2; the match to TRBD1 covers 8 bases. After removal of 5 bases from V and 4 bases from J, the junction contained 9 bases not matched to a gene. This CDR3 is 15 amino acids long. Per the germline V gene, CDR1 is MNHNY and CDR2 is SVGAGI (reference sequence). The CDR3 is CASSHGQGSLYGYTF. The CDR3 DNA is TGTGCCAGCAGTCACGGACAGGGTAGTCTCTATGGCTACACCTTC.

This clone turned up a few times. The chain carries TRBV6-2 or TRBV6-3 and TRBJ1-1; D gene uncertain. The CDR3 sequence is 13 residues long. V was trimmed by 2 bases and J by 0 bases, leaving 4 bases between them. In germline, CDR1 is MNHEY, CDR2 SVGEGT. The CDR3 loop reads CASSYLVNTEAFF. CDR3 bases: TGTGCCAGCAGTTACCTCGTGAACACTGAAGCTTTCTTT.

This clone was seen a few times. The chain employs TRBV15 and TRBJ1-2, with TRBD1 as a possible D gene (5 bases). CDR1 LNHNV and CDR2 YYDKDF come from the germline V gene (reference sequence). The germline V and J ends were trimmed by 5 bases and 6 bases, with 16 bases remaining between them. The CDR3 contains 14 residues. CDR3 nucleotides: TGTGCCACCAGCCCGGGCCGGACAAGTGATGGCTACACCTTC. Amino acid sequence: CATSPGRTSDGYTF. Based on the CDR3 plus reference TRBV15 and TRBJ1-2, the full variable domain is DAMVIQNPRYQVTQFGKPVTLSCSQTLNHNVMYWYQQKSSQAPKLLFHYYDKDFNNEADTPDNFQSRRPNTSFCFLDIRSPGLGDTAMYLCATSPGRTSDGYTFGSGTRLTVV.

The V and J genes are TRBV19 and TRBJ1-1; tentatively, D is TRBD1 (5 bases). Germline values: CDR1 LNHDA, CDR2 SQIVND (reference sequence). The V end was cut by 5 bases, the J end by 1 base, with 11 bases between. CDR3 size: 14 residues. CDR3 in amino acids: CASSPGGGNTEAFF. The CDR3 DNA sequence: TGTGCCAGTAGTCCGGGCGGGGGGAACACTGAAGCTTTCTTT.

The V gene is TRBV5-1, the J gene TRBJ2-3; TRBD2 aligns across 11 bases. V was clipped by 4 bases and J by 5 bases; unmatched bases: 3. Germline CDR1 and CDR2: SGHRS and YFSETQ. This CDR3 comprises 14 residues. DNA for the CDR3: TGCGCCAGCAGCCCAGGGACTAGCGGAGATACGCAGTATTTT. Its protein product is CASSPGTSGDTQYF.

This clone occurred a few times. This chain links TRBV4-1 with TRBJ2-7; TRBD1 matches 7 bases. V lost 0 bases and J lost 4; bases outside the gene matches: 9. Germline CDR1 is MGHRA and CDR2 is YSYEKL. The CDR3 length is 16 residues. The CDR3 spells CASSQEWTGQGYEQYF. Here the CDR3 DNA reads TGCGCCAGCAGCCAAGAGTGGACAGGCCAGGGGTACGAGCAGTACTTC.

The chain links TRBV2 to TRBJ1-2, with 7 bases aligning to TRBD1. This CDR3 has 13 residues. From germline, CDR1 is SNHLY and CDR2 FYNNEI. J was trimmed by 5 bases and V by 4 bases; bases with no gene match: 4. This CDR3 is CASSGQGSYGYTF. Written as DNA, the CDR3 is TGTGCCAGCAGTGGACAGGGTTCGTATGGCTACACCTTC.

This clone was detected a few times. The chain carries TRBV4-1 and TRBJ1-2; D is possibly TRBD1 (5 bases). Trimming took off 6 bases at V and 4 bases at J, with 12 bases between the two ends. The CDR3 loop spans 13 amino acids. Germline CDR1 and CDR2: MGHRA and YSYEKL. As DNA, the CDR3 is TGCGCCAGCAGTGGGTCCGGGGGCTATGGCTACACCTTC. The encoded protein is CASSGSGGYGYTF.

This clone was observed a few times. The chain uses TRBV14 and TRBJ1-1; 7 bases line up with TRBD1. The V and J ends lost 1 base and 3 bases, in that order; junction bases with no gene match: 5. Germline lookup yields CDR1 SGHDN and CDR2 FVKESK. CDR3 length equals 15 residues. In DNA, the CDR3 is TGTGCCAGCAGCCAAGGGCAGGGGGAGTACACTGAAGCTTTCTTT. This translates into CASSQGQGEYTEAFF.

The chain combines TRBV18 with TRBJ1-6; 8 nucleotides align to TRBD1. In germline, CDR1 is KGHSH, CDR2 LQKENI. There are 16 residues in the CDR3. V lost 6 bases and J lost 8; bases outside the gene matches: 12. Here the CDR3 DNA reads TGTGCCAGCTCCCCTGGACAGGGCGCTGTTTATTCACCCCTCCACTTT. It translates to CASSPGQGAVYSPLHF.

The DNA of the CDR3 is TGTGCCAGCAGCTTACCCTCGACTAGCGGCCTCACAGATACGCAGTATTTT. Encoded protein: CASSLPSTSGLTDTQYF. The V and J genes are TRBV7-2 and TRBJ2-3; 9 bases are shared with TRBD2. Germline loops: CDR1 SGHTA, CDR2 FQGNSA. After removal of 2 bases from V and 2 bases from J, the junction contained 8 bases not matched to a gene. This CDR3 is built from 17 residues.

This clone was seen just once. The gene calls are TRBV6-6 and TRBJ1-3, with D maybe TRBD1 (6 bases). V lost 1 base to trimming and J lost 4 bases, with 11 bases between them. Germline-derived CDR1 and CDR2 are MNHNY and SVGAGI (reference sequence). CDR3 length: 15 residues. CDR3 region: CASSYWGGAGNTIYF. The CDR3 bases are TGTGCCAGCAGTTACTGGGGGGGGGCGGGAAACACCATATATTTT.

This clone was recorded once. The V and J genes are TRBV10-3 and TRBJ2-3, with D perhaps TRBD2 (7 bases). V dropped 8 bases and J dropped 5 bases, with 11 bases sitting between them. Germline V gives CDR1 ENHRY, CDR2 SYGVKD. The CDR3 extends over 12 amino acids. Here the CDR3 reads CAIRGAVDTQYF. The CDR3 DNA reads as TGTGCCATCCGGGGGGCGGTAGATACGCAGTATTTT.

The chain has TRBV6-5 and TRBJ1-2; 7 bases are shared with TRBD1. Losses at the gene ends were 7 bases for V and 3 bases for J; bases not matched to a gene: 8. Germline CDR1 reads MNHEY; CDR2 reads SVGAGI. This CDR3 region has 14 residues. For the CDR3, the DNA is TGTGCCAGCATCAGTCTAGGGGGCGACTATGGCTACACCTTC. It codes for CASISLGGDYGYTF.

The chain employs TRBV7-9 and TRBJ1-2; no definite D call. Trimming stripped 1 base from V and 2 bases from J, with 8 bases between. CDR1 and CDR2 (germline): SEHNR, FQNEAQ (reference sequence). The CDR3 runs to 14 residues. CDR3 sequence reads: CASSLVTGNYGYTF. CDR3 DNA sequence: TGTGCCAGCAGCTTAGTCACGGGAAACTATGGCTACACCTTC.

This clone was seen a handful of times. The chain combines TRBV6-2 or TRBV6-3 with TRBJ2-2; 11 bases line up with TRBD2. The CDR3 is 18 amino acids. V was clipped by 1 base and J by 0 bases; unmatched bases: 4. Germline CDR1 and CDR2: MNHEY and SVGEGT. The CDR3 coding sequence is TGTGCCAGCAGTTACTGGCTAGCGGGGGGCGCGAACACCGGGGAGCTGTTTTTT. Protein: CASSYWLAGGANTGELFF.

This sequence joins TRBV4-1 and TRBJ2-7; TRBD2 might be the D (7 bases). V gave up 3 bases and J gave up 9 bases, with 21 bases separating them. The CDR3 is made up of 15 amino acids. Germline V gene sequence: CDR1 MGHRA, CDR2 YSYEKL. The CDR3 here is CASSQGGLAESRQYF. CDR3 DNA: TGCGCCAGCAGCCAGGGGGGGCTAGCGGAGTCGCGGCAGTACTTC.

The DNA of the CDR3 is TGTGCCAGCAGCCCGGGGGGCAGCTCCTACGAGCAGTACTTC. It yields the protein CASSPGGSSYEQYF. The rearrangement links TRBV7-3 to TRBJ2-7; D might be TRBD2 (7 bases). This CDR3 spans 14 amino acids. Germline V gives CDR1 SGHTA, CDR2 FQGTGA. Trimming stripped 5 bases from V and 0 bases from J, with 11 bases between.

The rearrangement links TRBV5-8 to TRBJ2-7, with 8 nucleotides matching TRBD2. CDR1 and CDR2 from the germline V gene are SGHTS and YDEGEE. CDR3 length: 15 residues. V trimming: 2 bases; J trimming: 2 bases; junction bases outside the gene matches: 6. CDR3 DNA sequence: TGTGCCAGCAGCTTCCCCGGGGGGGCAACCTACGAGCAGTACTTC. Its protein is CASSFPGGATYEQYF.

This chain links TRBV18 with TRBJ1-1; 9 nucleotides match TRBD1. Germline assignment: CDR1 KGHSH and CDR2 LQKENI. V lost 6 bases and J lost 0; bases outside the gene matches: 5. The CDR3 runs 15 residues. The CDR3 region has the DNA TGTGCCAGCTCCAGGCGGGACAGGGTGAACACTGAAGCTTTCTTT. Translation gives CASSRRDRVNTEAFF.

The rearrangement uses TRBV9 and TRBJ1-4; D is unclear. Germline values: CDR1 SGDLS, CDR2 YYNGEE. This CDR3 spans 15 amino acids. V gave up 0 bases and J gave up 8 bases, with 14 bases separating them. DNA of the CDR3: TGTGCCAGCAGCGTAGGGGGTTACGGGGAGGAAAAACTGTTTTTT. This sequence encodes CASSVGGYGEEKLFF. The full variable domain, with the rest looked up from reference TRBV9 and TRBJ1-4, is DSGVTQTPKHLITATGQRVTLRCSPRSGDLSVYWYQQSLDQGLQFLIQYYNGEERAKGNILERFSAQQFPDLHSELNLSSLELGDSALYFCASSVGGYGEEKLFFGSGTQLSVL.

The genes are TRBV30 and TRBJ1-5, with D perhaps TRBD1 (5 bases). In germline, CDR1 is GTSNPN, CDR2 SVGIG (reference sequence). The length of the CDR3 is 14 residues. V was shortened by 1 base and J by 7 bases, with 14 bases between the two germline ends. This CDR3 is CAWSGQSAAQPQHF. Written as DNA, the CDR3 is TGTGCCTGGAGTGGACAGTCCGCGGCGCAGCCCCAGCATTTT.